This T cell receptor beta chain was profiled in a study of T-cell reconstitution after alpha-beta-depleted transplantation in children. Unique molecular identifiers were built into the TCRbeta library. MiXCR was run by TCRdb on the PCR reads, yielding one entry per CDR3 protein. Here the sample spans 800,000 to 1,000,000 distinct CDR3 sequences, roughly 29% being singletons. V shed 2 bases and J shed 4 bases, with 19 bases lying between them. The CDR3 has 17 residues. CDR1 MNHEY and CDR2 SVGAGI come from the germline V gene. Whole-study results and caveats: At one year after transplant, newly produced T cells mostly accounted for T-cell counts and diversity. It was reported that alpha-beta T cells came from several hundred expanded graft clones (about two months after transplant). Surviving recipient T cells and thymic progenitors accounted for the high day-60 TCRbeta diversity observed in some patients.

As to this clonotype: What it binds is unknown.

This sequence originates from a boy less than two years old who had a stem cell transplant for SCID, so the T cells may come from the graft donor. The V and J genes are TRBV6-5 and TRBJ2-3; D may be TRBD2 (5 bases). The source material was PBMCs, mostly from graft donor cells, sampled 360 days after TCRalphabeta/CD19-depleted stem cell transplant. CDR3 coding DNA: TGTGCCAGCAGTTACAGAGGAATCCCGGGGTTCGCAGATACGCAGTATTTT. The encoded protein is CASSYRGIPGFADTQYF.